What follows describes a single T cell receptor (beta chain). The antigen it binds to is not known. No base quality values were provided; no much bigger clone lies one nucleotide off. The data belong to a study of control samples from healthy donors and cancer patients (dated by TCRdb to 2019 to 2021). The library was made by the immunoSEQ multiplex PCR assay. As stored in TCRdb, this immuneACCESS dataset retains in-frame rearrangements with V and J assigned. A fraction of the clones does not appear; measured against another copy, unresolved V genes explain less than half of the discrepancy, and the remainder lacks a known reason. The sample table contains approximately 120,000 clones; only one count was recorded for roughly 86% of them. Just under 3% of the sample comes from the top ten. V and J are trimmed by 5 bases and 8 bases, and the gene matches miss 9 bases of the junction. CDR1 and CDR2 were assigned from the germline V gene as MNHEY and SVGEGT. The CDR3 numbers 15 residues from cysteine through phenylalanine. The read is trimmed to its CDR3 DNA, 45 bases read in frame from base 1.

Rearrangement joined TRBV6-2 or TRBV6-3 to TRBJ2-1, with 10 central nucleotides matching TRBD2. Sequenced input: blood. The TCR sequence derives from a man aged 60 to 69 in good health. In nucleotides, the sequence is TGTGCCAGCAGTCTAATTAGCGGGGGGTCGTATGAGCAGTTCTTC. Translated, this is CASSLISGGSYEQFF.